This T cell receptor beta chain derives from a study of Ad26.COV2.S vaccination and SARS-CoV-2 variants. About the study: The donor participated in the COV1001 trial, in its Ad26.COV2.S arm.

Here immunoSEQ multiplex PCR was the method, and the copy in TCRdb shows in-frame clones only, minus some. The table lists approximately 500,000 clones, around nine tenths of them singletons, with roughly 12% in the top ten. The CDR3 loop spans 17 amino acids. Germline V gene sequence: CDR1 MNHNS, CDR2 SASEGT. Trimming stripped 1 base from V and 4 bases from J, with 17 bases between. As for treatment: some 20 received Ad26.COV2.S at low or high dose, single or two shots; 5 received placebo; per-sample allocation not given. Samples analyzed were those drawn on day 63 after the first vaccine or placebo injection. Boston supplied an adult donor aged 18-55 years.

V gene TRBV6-1 combines with J gene TRBJ1-5; no definite D call. The TCR originated in a person aged 18-60 years who received the Ad26.COV2.S COVID-19 vaccine or a placebo. This sample comprised peripheral blood, obtained in a trial of Ad26.COV2.S vaccine versus placebo. CDR3 sequence: CASSEEIGQARNQPQHF. Here the CDR3 DNA reads TGTGCCAGCAGTGAAGAGATTGGCCAGGCCCGGAATCAGCCCCAGCATTTT.